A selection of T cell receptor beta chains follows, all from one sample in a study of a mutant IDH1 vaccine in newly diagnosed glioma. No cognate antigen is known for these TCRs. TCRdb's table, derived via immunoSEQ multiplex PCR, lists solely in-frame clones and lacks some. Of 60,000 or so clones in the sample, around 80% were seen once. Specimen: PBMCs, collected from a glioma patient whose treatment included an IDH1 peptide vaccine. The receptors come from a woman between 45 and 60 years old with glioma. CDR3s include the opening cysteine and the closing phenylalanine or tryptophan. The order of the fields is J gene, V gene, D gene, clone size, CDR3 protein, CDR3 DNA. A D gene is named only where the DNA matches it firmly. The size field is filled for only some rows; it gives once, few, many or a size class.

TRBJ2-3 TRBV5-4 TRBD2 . CASTYSGLRTDTQYF TGTGCCAGCACGTATAGCGGGCTTCGCACAGATACGCAGTATTTT
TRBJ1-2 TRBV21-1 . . CASSKGVGGNYGYTF TGTGCCAGCAGCAAAGGTGTAGGGGGGAACTATGGCTACACCTTC
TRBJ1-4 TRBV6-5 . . CASRLAGGPNEKLFF TGTGCCAGCAGACTCGCGGGGGGGCCTAATGAAAAACTGTTTTTT
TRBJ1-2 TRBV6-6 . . CASSYSPIDGYTF TGTGCCAGCAGTTACTCGCCCATCGATGGCTACACCTTC
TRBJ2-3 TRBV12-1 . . CASNPPSTFAGNTDTQYF TGTGCCAGCAACCCCCCCTCCACCTTCGCGGGGAACACAGATACGCAGTATTTT
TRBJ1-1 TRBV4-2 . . CASSREQGGTEAFF TGTGCCAGCAGCCGAGAACAGGGCGGCACTGAAGCTTTCTTT
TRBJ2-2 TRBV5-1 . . CASSLGLENTGELFF TGCGCCAGCAGCTTGGGGCTCGAAAACACCGGGGAGCTGTTTTTT
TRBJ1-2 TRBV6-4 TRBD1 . CASNPGTGGFGGYTF TGTGCCAGCAACCCCGGGACAGGGGGCTTCGGAGGCTACACCTTC
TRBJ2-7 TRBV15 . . CATSRDYENYEQYF TGTGCCACCAGCAGAGATTACGAGAACTACGAGCAGTACTTC
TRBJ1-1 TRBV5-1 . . CASSHSLQERDTEAFF TGCGCCAGCAGCCACTCCCTACAAGAACGTGACACTGAAGCTTTCTTT
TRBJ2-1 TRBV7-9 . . CASSPAREQFF TGTGCCAGCAGCCCAGCCAGGGAGCAGTTCTTC
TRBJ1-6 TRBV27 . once CASSFLGEGGSSPLHF TGTGCCAGCAGTTTTTTGGGAGAAGGGGGGAGTTCACCCCTCCACTTT
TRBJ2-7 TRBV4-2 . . CASSTFGGPYEQYF TGTGCCAGCAGCACTTTTGGGGGACCCTACGAGCAGTACTTC
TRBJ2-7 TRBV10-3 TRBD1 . CAISRDSKYEQYF TGTGCCATCAGTCGGGACAGTAAATACGAGCAGTACTTC
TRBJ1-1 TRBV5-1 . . CASSLPQDIMNTEAFF TGCGCCAGCAGCTTGCCCCAGGACATCATGAACACTGAAGCTTTCTTT
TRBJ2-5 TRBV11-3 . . CASSYGVSETQYF TGTGCCAGCAGCTACGGGGTATCGGAGACCCAGTACTTC
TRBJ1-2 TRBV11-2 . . CASSASGGGYGYTF TGTGCCAGCAGCGCCTCGGGGGGGGGATATGGCTACACCTTC
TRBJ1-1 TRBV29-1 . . CSVEDGGGGGLNTEAFF TGCAGCGTTGAAGACGGCGGTGGGGGAGGCTTGAACACTGAAGCTTTCTTT
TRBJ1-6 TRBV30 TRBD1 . CAWSGGTGSSYNSPLHF TGTGCCTGGAGTGGCGGGACAGGGAGCTCCTATAATTCACCCCTCCACTTT
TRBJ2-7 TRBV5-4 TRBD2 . CASSSGLALHEQYF TGTGCCAGCAGCTCGGGACTAGCCTTGCACGAGCAGTACTTC
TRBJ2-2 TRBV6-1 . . CARREGGTGELFF TGTGCCCGCCGGGAAGGCGGCACCGGGGAGCTGTTTTTT
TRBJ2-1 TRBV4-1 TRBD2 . CASSQARLAGDYYNEQFF TGCGCCAGCAGCCAAGCCCGACTAGCGGGGGATTACTACAATGAGCAGTTCTTC
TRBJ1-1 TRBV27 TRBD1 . CASSFRGRWTEAFF TGTGCCAGCAGTTTCAGGGGGCGGTGGACTGAAGCTTTCTTT
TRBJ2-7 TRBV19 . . CASSIVGTPSSYEQYF TGTGCCAGTAGTATCGTAGGGACACCGAGCTCCTACGAGCAGTACTTC